This T cell receptor beta chain was identified during a study of blood T cells in healthy people across ages. Findings and caveats of the study: In these data, TCR beta diversity tracked strongly with naive T cell percentage.

On this clonotype: Antigen specificity is unknown.

Through a sample-barcoded 5' primer and a J-beta primer mix, a second PCR was run for 7 to 11 cycles. One entry per CDR3 protein results from TCRdb running MiXCR on the 5' RACE reads. In the table there are around 1,100,000 distinct CDR3 sequences, more than 30% of which are singletons. No fewer than 6 micrograms of total RNA were isolated from every sample. The sequence was collected from a young man in good health. Sequenced: blood.

In DNA, the CDR3 is TGTGCCAGCAGTTTACAGGTTGGGACAGCCTCCTACGAGCAGTACTTC. This sequence encodes CASSLQVGTASYEQYF. J is TRBJ2-7 and V is TRBV27, with TRBD1 matching 7 bases. Germline lookup yields CDR1 MNHEY and CDR2 SMNVEV (reference sequence). This CDR3 is built from 16 residues. V lost 2 bases and J lost 0; bases outside the gene matches: 7.